This record looks at one TCR beta chain sequence and its context. It lacks a known antigen. Its ends do not fully match the called genes, so a read error is possible. Reads for this sample came from an Illumina HiSeq 1500. The public reads were run again by TCRdb, first through fastp at Q25 and then through MiXCR, and only productive beta chains were kept. Records with the same CDR3 protein are collapsed into one entry carrying the most frequent genes and DNA. The sample table holds around 490,000 distinct CDR3 sequences, of which more than 20% were seen once. Together, the top ten hold under 15% of the sample. From a lookup of the germline V gene, CDR1 and CDR2 are SGHVS and FNYEAQ. Including cysteine and phenylalanine, the CDR3 has 16 amino acids. Only the CDR3 DNA is retained, 48 bases long and in frame from the first base. This entry belongs to a study of T cell repertoires in cytomegalovirus infection (dated by TCRdb to the late 2010s). For the study in its entirety: Donor HLA type was relevant to the analysis, as public TCR beta signatures indicated carriage of CMV infection together with the matching HLA type.

What the study reported, not specific to this receptor: Cumulative frequency of public TCR beta family members discriminated carriers of CMV infection plus the relevant HLA type in this cohort and an independent approximately 350-donor cohort. The ex vivo response was dominated by HLA-C-restricted CMV-specific TCR beta clonotypes, which also provided the single most frequent clonotype in two of eight donors.

The chain employs TRBV7-6 and TRBJ1-6, and 9 bases in between align with TRBD1. The sequenced sample consisted of PBMCs. The sequence came from a human donor in good health (CMV status not recorded). Some clones in this sample may be carry-over from other donors' samples. CDR3 region: CARSLLGTGNNSPLHF. The nucleotide sequence is given as TGTGCCAGAAGCTTATTGGGGACAGGGAATAATTCACCCCTCCACTTT.